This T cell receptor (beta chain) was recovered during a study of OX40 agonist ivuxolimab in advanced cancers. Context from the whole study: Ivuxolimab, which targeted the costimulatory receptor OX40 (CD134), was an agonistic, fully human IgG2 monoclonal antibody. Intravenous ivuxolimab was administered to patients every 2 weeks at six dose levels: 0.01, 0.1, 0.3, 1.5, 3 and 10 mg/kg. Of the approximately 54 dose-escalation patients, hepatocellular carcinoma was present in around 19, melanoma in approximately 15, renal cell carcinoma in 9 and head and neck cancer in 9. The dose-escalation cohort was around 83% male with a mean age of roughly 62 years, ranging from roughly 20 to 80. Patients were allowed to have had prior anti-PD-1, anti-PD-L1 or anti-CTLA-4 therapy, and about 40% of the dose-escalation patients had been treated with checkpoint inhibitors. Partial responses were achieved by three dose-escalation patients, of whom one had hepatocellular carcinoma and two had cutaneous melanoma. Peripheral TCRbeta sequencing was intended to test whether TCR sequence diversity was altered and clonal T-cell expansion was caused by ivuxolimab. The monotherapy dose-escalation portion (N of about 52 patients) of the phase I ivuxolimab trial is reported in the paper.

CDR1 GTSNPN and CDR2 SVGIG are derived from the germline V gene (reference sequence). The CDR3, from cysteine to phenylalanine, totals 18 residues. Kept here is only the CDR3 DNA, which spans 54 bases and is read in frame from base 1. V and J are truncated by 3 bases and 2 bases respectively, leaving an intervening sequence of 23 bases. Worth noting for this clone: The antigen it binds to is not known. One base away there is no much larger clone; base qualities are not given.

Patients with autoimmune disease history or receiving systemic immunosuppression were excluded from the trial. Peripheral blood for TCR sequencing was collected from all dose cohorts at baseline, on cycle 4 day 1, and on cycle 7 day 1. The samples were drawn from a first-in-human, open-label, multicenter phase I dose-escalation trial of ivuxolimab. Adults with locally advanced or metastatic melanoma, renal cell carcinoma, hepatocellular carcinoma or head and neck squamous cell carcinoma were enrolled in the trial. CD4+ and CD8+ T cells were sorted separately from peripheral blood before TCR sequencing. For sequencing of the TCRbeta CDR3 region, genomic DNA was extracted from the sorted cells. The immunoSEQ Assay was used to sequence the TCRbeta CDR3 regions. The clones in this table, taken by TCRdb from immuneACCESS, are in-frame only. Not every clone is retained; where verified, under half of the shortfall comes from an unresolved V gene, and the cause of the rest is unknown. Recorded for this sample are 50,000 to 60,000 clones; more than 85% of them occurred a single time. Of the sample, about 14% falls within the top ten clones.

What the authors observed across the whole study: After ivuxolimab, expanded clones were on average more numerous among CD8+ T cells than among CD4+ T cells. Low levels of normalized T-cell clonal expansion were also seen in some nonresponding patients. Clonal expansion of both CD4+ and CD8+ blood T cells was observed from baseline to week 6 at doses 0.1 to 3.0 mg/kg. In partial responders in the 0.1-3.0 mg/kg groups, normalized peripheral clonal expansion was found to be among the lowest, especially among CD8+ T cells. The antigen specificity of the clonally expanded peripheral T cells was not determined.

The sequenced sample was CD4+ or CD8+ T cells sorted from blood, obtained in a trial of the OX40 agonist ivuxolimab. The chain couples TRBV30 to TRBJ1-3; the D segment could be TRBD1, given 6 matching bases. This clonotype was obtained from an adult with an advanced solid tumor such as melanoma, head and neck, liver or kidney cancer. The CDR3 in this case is CAWSARPRTDRTGNTIYF. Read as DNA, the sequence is TGTGCCTGGAGCGCCAGGCCCCGGACAGACCGGACTGGAAACACCATATATTTT.